This TCR beta chain emerged from a study of human T cells and chemical hapten exposure. On this clonotype: A much larger clone is a single base away; this may be a read error.

TCRdb independently ran MiXCR on the RACE reads; one entry per CDR3 protein. The table includes around 110,000 distinct CDR3 sequences, about 11% detected once. The CDR3 runs to 13 residues. Germline values: CDR1 MNHEY, CDR2 SVGAGI. Time point here: patch test 3, about 24 weeks after DPC sensitization. As for treatment: therapeutic diphenylcyclopropenone sensitization with weekly scalp DPC. This chain connects TRBV6-5 to TRBJ2-3, with 7 bases aligning to TRBD2. The receptor was derived from a woman aged 50 to 60 with alopecia areata. Some clones in this sample may be carry-over from other donors' samples. Sequences were derived from whole blood, sampled in connection with sensitization to the hapten diphenylcyclopropenone (DPC). For the CDR3, the DNA is TGTCCCAGCAGCTGGGGAGGGACAGATACGCAGTATTTT. It encodes CPSSWGGTDTQYF.